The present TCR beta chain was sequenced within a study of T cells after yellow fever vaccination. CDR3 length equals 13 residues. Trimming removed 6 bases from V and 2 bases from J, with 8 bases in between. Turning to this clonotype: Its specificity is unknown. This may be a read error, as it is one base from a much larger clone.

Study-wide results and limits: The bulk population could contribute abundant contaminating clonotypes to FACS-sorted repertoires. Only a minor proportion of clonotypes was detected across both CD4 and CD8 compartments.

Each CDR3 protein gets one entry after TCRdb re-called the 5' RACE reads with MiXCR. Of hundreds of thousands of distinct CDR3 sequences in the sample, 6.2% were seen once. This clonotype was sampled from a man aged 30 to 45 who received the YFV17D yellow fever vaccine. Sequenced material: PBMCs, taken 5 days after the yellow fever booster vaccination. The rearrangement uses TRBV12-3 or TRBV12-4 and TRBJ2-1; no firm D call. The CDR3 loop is CASRKGTYNEQFF. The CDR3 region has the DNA TGTGCCAGCAGGAAGGGCACCTACAATGAGCAGTTCTTC.